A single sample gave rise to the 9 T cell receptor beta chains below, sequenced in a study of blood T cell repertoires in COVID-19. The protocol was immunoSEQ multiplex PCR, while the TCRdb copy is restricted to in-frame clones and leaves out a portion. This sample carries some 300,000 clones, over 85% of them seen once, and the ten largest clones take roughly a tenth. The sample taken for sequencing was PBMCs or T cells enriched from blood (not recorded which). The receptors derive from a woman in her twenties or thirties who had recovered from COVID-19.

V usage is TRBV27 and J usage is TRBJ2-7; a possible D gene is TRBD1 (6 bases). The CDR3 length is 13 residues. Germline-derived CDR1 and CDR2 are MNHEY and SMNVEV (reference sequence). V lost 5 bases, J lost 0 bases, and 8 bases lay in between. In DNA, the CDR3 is TGTGCCAGCAGTGAGGGGGTCTCCTACGAGCAGTACTTC. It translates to CASSEGVSYEQYF.

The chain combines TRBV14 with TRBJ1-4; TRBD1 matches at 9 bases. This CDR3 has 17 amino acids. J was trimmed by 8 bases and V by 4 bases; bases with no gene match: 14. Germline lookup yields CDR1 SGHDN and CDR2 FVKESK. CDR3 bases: TGTGCCAGCAGCCGTGGAGTTACAGGGGGCTTTATGGAAAAACTGTTTTTT. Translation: CASSRGVTGGFMEKLFF.

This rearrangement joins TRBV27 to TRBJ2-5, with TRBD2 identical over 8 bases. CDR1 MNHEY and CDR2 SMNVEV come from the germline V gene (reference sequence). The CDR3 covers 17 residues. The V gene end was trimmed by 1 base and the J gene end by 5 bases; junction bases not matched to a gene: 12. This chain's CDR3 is CASSLYGGRRVGETQYF. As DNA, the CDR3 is TGTGCCAGCAGTTTATATGGCGGGAGGAGGGTCGGGGAGACCCAGTACTTC.

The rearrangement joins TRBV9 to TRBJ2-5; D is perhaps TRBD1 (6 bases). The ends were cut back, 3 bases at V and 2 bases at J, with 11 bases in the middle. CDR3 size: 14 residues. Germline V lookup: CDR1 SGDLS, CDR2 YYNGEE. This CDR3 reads CASSATGFQETQYF. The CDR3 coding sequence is TGTGCCAGCAGCGCTACAGGGTTTCAAGAGACCCAGTACTTC.

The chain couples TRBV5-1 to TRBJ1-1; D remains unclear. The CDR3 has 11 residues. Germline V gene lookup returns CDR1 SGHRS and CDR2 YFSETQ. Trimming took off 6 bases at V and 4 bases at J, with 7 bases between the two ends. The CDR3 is CASIIFTEAFF. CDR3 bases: TGCGCCAGCATCATTTTCACTGAAGCTTTCTTT.

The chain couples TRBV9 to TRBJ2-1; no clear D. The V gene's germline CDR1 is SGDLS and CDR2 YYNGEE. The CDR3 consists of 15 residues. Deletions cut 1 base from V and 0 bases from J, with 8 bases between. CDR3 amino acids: CASSVISSSYNEQFF. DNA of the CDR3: TGTGCCAGCAGCGTAATTTCGTCCTCCTACAATGAGCAGTTCTTC.

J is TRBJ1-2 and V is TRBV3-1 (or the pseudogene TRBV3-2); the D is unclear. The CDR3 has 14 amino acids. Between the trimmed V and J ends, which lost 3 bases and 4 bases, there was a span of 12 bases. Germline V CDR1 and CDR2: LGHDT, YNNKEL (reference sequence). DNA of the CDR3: TGTGCCAGCAGCCATAATCAGGCAGCCTATGGCTACACCTTC. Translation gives CASSHNQAAYGYTF.

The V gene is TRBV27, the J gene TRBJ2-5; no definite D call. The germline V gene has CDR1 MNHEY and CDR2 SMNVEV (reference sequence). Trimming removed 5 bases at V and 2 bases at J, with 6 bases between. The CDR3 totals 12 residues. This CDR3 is CASSPLQETQYF. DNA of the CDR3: TGTGCCAGCAGTCCCCTTCAAGAGACCCAGTACTTC.

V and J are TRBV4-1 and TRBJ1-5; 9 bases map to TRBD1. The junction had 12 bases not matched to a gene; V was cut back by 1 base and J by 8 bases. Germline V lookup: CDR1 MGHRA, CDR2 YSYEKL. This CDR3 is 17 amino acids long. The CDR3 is CASSQGVRQGVLKPQHF. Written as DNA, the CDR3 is TGCGCCAGCAGCCAAGGGGTTCGACAGGGGGTTCTCAAGCCCCAGCATTTT.